One and the same sample provided the 12 T cell receptor beta chains below, sequenced in a study of blood T cells in healthy people across ages (dated by TCRdb to between 2014 and 2017). Libraries were constructed by 5' RACE. Sequenced on an Illumina HiSeq 2500. A second 7 to 11 cycle PCR used a sample-barcoded 5' primer and a J-beta primer mix. TCRdb reran the public reads through fastp at Q25 and MiXCR, keeping productive beta chains. Identical CDR3 protein sequences are pooled into one entry, listed with their most common genes and DNA. The sample table records about 380,000 distinct CDR3 sequences; 45% to 60% of these occur just once. Of the sample, 51% is held by the ten largest clones. The specimen sequenced was blood. These receptors originate from a man aged 55 to 70 in good health.

In this sample, this clonotype turned up many times. The chain recombines TRBV7-2 with TRBJ2-5, with D possibly matching TRBD2 (6 bases). CDR1 is SGHTA, CDR2 FQGNSA, per germline. The CDR3 is made up of 18 amino acids. V lost 4 bases, J lost 5 bases, and 26 bases lay in between. CDR3 coding DNA: TGTGCCAGCAGCTCCCCCCGCCTAGCGCCCCAGAGAGGGGAGACCCAGTACTTC. Its protein is CASSSPRLAPQRGETQYF.

The chain recombines TRBV13 with TRBJ2-5, with TRBD1 as a possible D gene (6 bases). The DNA end is more similar to TRBJ2-7, so the J call may be wrong. The CDR3 has 15 residues. Germline CDR1 reads PRHDT; CDR2 reads FYEKMQ (reference sequence). The CDR3 region has the DNA TGTGCCAGCAGGCCCCGGGACACCTCACTCTACGAGCAGTACTTC. Translation: CASRPRDTSLYEQYF.

In its sample, this clonotype was seen many times. The chain links TRBV20-1 to TRBJ2-1; a weak D match, TRBD2 (6 bases). This CDR3 is 15 amino acids long. Germline values: CDR1 DFQATT, CDR2 SNEGSKA (reference sequence). V lost 2 bases, J lost 6 bases, and 17 bases lay in between. The CDR3 sequence is CSARNSGRGPNEQFF. The DNA of the CDR3 is TGCAGTGCTAGAAATAGCGGCAGAGGCCCCAATGAGCAGTTCTTC.

The chain employs TRBV6-1 and TRBJ1-5; possible D gene TRBD1, 5 bases. CDR1 and CDR2 from the germline V gene are MNHNS and SASEGT. The CDR3 length is 15 residues. V shed 4 bases and J shed 15 bases, with 25 bases lying between them. CDR3 protein: CASSGSVKNLGPGHF. In DNA, the CDR3 is TGTGCCAGCAGTGGGAGCGTAAAGAATTTGGGGCCCGGGCATTTT.

In its sample, this clonotype was seen a few times. The gene calls are TRBV11-2 and TRBJ2-2, with 7 bases identical to TRBD2. The CDR3 contains 14 residues. Germline CDR1 and CDR2: SGHAT and FQNNGV. Trimming removed 7 bases from V and 5 bases from J; junction bases left unmatched: 7. CDR3 coding DNA: TGTGCCAGCAAGCGGGATGGGTCGACCGGGGAGCTGTTTTTT. Protein: CASKRDGSTGELFF.

This clonotype was seen only a few times. The rearrangement uses TRBV5-1 and TRBJ2-3; D call uncertain. The V gene's germline CDR1 is SGHRS and CDR2 YFSETQ. V gave up 0 bases and J gave up 0 bases, with 8 bases separating them. The CDR3 has 15 amino acids. In nucleotides, the CDR3 is TGCGCCAGCAGCTTGGGGCGCCAGAGCACAGATACGCAGTATTTT. Protein: CASSLGRQSTDTQYF.

On this clonotype: The junction differs from germline at one of its ends, possibly a read error. The chain uses TRBV27 and TRBJ2-3, with 9 nucleotides matching TRBD1. The CDR3 contains 18 residues. The germline V gene has CDR1 MNHEY and CDR2 SMNVEV (reference sequence). This chain's CDR3 is CVSSLPGQGPLSTDTQYF. DNA for the CDR3: TGTGTCAGCAGTCTACCGGGACAGGGACCCTTGAGCACAGATACGCAGTATTTT.

This clonotype came up a few times. The chain couples TRBV20-1 to TRBJ1-2; 8 bases align to TRBD1. The V and J ends lost 4 bases and 5 bases, in that order; junction bases with no gene match: 6. Germline CDR1 and CDR2: DFQATT and SNEGSKA (reference sequence). The length of the CDR3 is 13 residues. Here the CDR3 reads CSAIRTGPYGYTF. CDR3 sequence (DNA): TGCAGTGCTATTCGGACAGGGCCGTATGGCTACACCTTC.

The V call is TRBV20-1, the J call TRBJ2-3, with TRBD2 matching over 11 bases. Per germline, CDR1 DFQATT and CDR2 SNEGSKA (reference sequence). J gave up 5 bases and V 5 bases, and 9 bases lay outside the gene matches. CDR3 length: 15 amino acids. The CDR3: CSARPGLAARDTQYF. The CDR3 DNA reads as TGCAGTGCTCGCCCGGGACTAGCGGCCAGAGATACGCAGTATTTT.

The chain uses TRBV29-1 and TRBJ2-1, with 10 bases aligning to TRBD1. CDR3 length equals 14 residues. Germline V gene data show CDR1 as SQVTM and CDR2 as ANQGSEA. Unmatched junction bases numbered 3, after V lost 4 bases and J lost 3 bases. CDR3 nucleotide sequence: TGCAGCGTTGTGGGGACAGGGGTCTACAATGAGCAGTTCTTC. The encoded protein is CSVVGTGVYNEQFF.

This clonotype turned up a few times. The chain is built from TRBV6-2 or TRBV6-3 and TRBJ2-3; 7 bases are a match to TRBD2. Unmatched junction bases numbered 7, after V lost 10 bases and J lost 6 bases. CDR3 length: 12 amino acids. Germline assignment: CDR1 MNHEY and CDR2 SVGEGT. The CDR3 nucleotides are TGTGCCACTGGCGGGGGAGTCGATACGCAGTATTTT. As protein: CATGGGVDTQYF.

The J gene is TRBJ2-5, the V gene TRBV6-2 or TRBV6-3; 11 bases fit TRBD2. Germline V lookup: CDR1 MNHEY, CDR2 SVGEGT. V lost 6 bases to trimming and J lost 11 bases; unmatched junction nucleotides: 14. This CDR3 region has 15 residues. The CDR3 DNA sequence: TGTGCCAGCAGCCCTAGCGGGAGGTTCTACAATGAGCAGTACTTC. This sequence encodes CASSPSGRFYNEQYF.